What follows are 20 T cell receptor beta chains derived from one specimen sequenced in a study of prognosis after radiotherapy for stage I lung cancer. TCR beta CDR3 was amplified from genomic DNA by two-round multiplex PCR. Every TRBV and TRBJ gene had its own specific primer in first-round PCR. TCRdb reprocessed the multiplex PCR reads with MiXCR, giving one entry per CDR3 protein. The sample has more than 30,000 distinct CDR3 sequences; around two fifths are singletons. The sample in question was PBMCs, obtained before or after stereotactic body radiation therapy (not recorded which). All receptors derive from a donor at least 50 years old with non-small cell lung cancer.

The rearrangement joins TRBV6-1 to TRBJ2-3; D may be TRBD1 (5 bases). V lost 4 bases, J lost 7 bases, and 15 bases lay in between. Germline CDR1 MNHNS, CDR2 SASEGT. CDR3 length: 14 amino acids. CDR3 loop: CASSVQGGAYTQYF. The CDR3 region has the DNA TGTGCCAGCAGTGTCCAGGGTGGGGCATATACGCAGTATTTT.

This clonotype showed up many times. This sequence joins TRBV4-1 and TRBJ1-2; 8 bases agree with TRBD1. Trimming removed 3 bases from V and 4 bases from J; junction bases left unmatched: 16. This CDR3 is 18 amino acids long. Germline CDR1 and CDR2: MGHRA and YSYEKL. CDR3 in amino acids: CASSHPGTRIRGPYGYTF. DNA for the CDR3: TGCGCCAGCAGCCACCCCGGGACACGAATCAGGGGGCCCTATGGCTACACCTTC.

This chain joins TRBV27 and TRBJ2-1, with TRBD2 matching over 11 bases. This CDR3 has 15 residues. V was pared by 6 bases and J by 3 bases, with 4 bases of the junction left unmatched. Germline V gene sequence: CDR1 MNHEY, CDR2 SMNVEV (reference sequence). The CDR3 nucleotides are TGTGCCAGCAGCATCACTAGCGGGAGCTACAATGAGCAGTTCTTC. It is translated as CASSITSGSYNEQFF.

This clonotype was seen more than once but under ten times. This sequence may be a read error, since a much larger clone differs from it by one base. V gene TRBV5-6 combines with J gene TRBJ2-7; 11 bases align to TRBD1. The CDR3 runs to 15 residues. V lost 3 bases, J lost 4 bases, and 6 bases stayed unmatched. Germline lookup yields CDR1 SGHDT and CDR2 YYEEEE. CDR3 bases: TGTGCCAGCAGCTGGAGGACAGGGGGCCGGTACGAGCAGTACTTC. Protein sequence: CASSWRTGGRYEQYF.

In this sample, this clonotype turned up many times. The chain uses TRBV5-6 and TRBJ2-1, with 10 bases lining up with TRBD2. The length of the CDR3 is 17 residues. Looked up from germline, CDR1 is SGHDT and CDR2 is YYEEEE. The J segment lost 6 bases and the V segment lost 4 bases, leaving 13 bases of the junction unmatched. As DNA, the CDR3 is TGTGCCAGCAGCGATTACACCGGGACTAGCGAGCGCAATGAGCAGTTCTTC. Translating gives CASSDYTGTSERNEQFF.

The chain combines TRBV5-8 with TRBJ1-5, with D perhaps matching TRBD1 (6 bases). This CDR3 has 14 amino acids. Trimming left V 0 bases short and J 6 bases short, with 10 bases between. CDR1 and CDR2 from the germline V gene are SGHTS and YDEGEE. Written as DNA, the CDR3 is TGTGCCAGCAGCTTGGAACAGGGCGGTCAGCCCCAGCATTTT. Protein: CASSLEQGGQPQHF. The whole variable domain, filled in from reference TRBV5-8 and TRBJ1-5, reads EAGVTQSPTHLIKTRGQQATLRCSPISGHTSVYWYQQALGLGLQFLLWYDEGEERNRGNFPPRFSGRQFPNYSSELNVNALELEDSALYLCASSLEQGGQPQHFGDGTRLSIL.

In its sample, this clonotype was seen many times. The gene calls are TRBV7-2 and TRBJ1-2, with D unclear. Trimming took off 5 bases at V and 2 bases at J, with 9 bases between the two ends. Germline CDR1 and CDR2: SGHTA and FQGNSA. There are 13 residues in the CDR3. CDR3 amino acids: CASSRNRNYGYTF. For the CDR3, the DNA is TGTGCCAGCAGCCGTAACAGAAACTATGGCTACACCTTC.

A remark on this clonotype: Only one base separates this from a far larger clonotype, so it likely reflects a read error. This chain joins TRBV7-2 and TRBJ2-2, with D unclear. Trimming took 5 bases from V and 2 from J, leaving 3 bases between them. The germline V gene has CDR1 SGHTA and CDR2 FQGNSA. This CDR3 has 12 amino acids. CDR3 region: CASSLNTGELFF. Written as DNA, the CDR3 is TGTGCCAGCAGCCTTAACACCGGGGAGCTGTTTTTT. The full variable domain, rest sourced from reference TRBV7-2 and TRBJ2-2, is GAGVSQSPSNKVTEKGKDVELRCDPISGHTALYWYRQSLGQGLEFLIYFQGNSAPDKSGLPSDRFSAERTGGSVSTLTIQRTQQEDSAVYLCASSLNTGELFFGEGSRLTVL.

The gene calls are TRBV11-2 and TRBJ2-1; D may be TRBD1 or TRBD2 (6 bases each). The CDR3 runs to 15 residues. Germline V gene sequence: CDR1 SGHAT, CDR2 FQNNGV. Trimming removed 0 bases from V and 7 bases from J, with 13 bases in between. CDR3 sequence (DNA): TGTGCCAGCAGCTTAGAGATGGGGGGCCATAATGAGCAGTTCTTC. This translates into CASSLEMGGHNEQFF. Filled out from reference TRBV11-2 and TRBJ2-1, the complete variable domain reads EAGVAQSPRYKIIEKRQSVAFWCNPISGHATLYWYQQILGQGPKLLIQFQNNGVVDDSQLPKDRFSAERLKGVDSTLKIQPAKLEDSAVYLCASSLEMGGHNEQFFGPGTRLTVL.

The chain joins TRBV11-2 to TRBJ2-6, with a tentative D call TRBD2 (6 bases). Trimming left V 5 bases short and J 0 bases short, with 8 bases between. The CDR3 loop spans 15 amino acids. Germline V gene sequence: CDR1 SGHAT, CDR2 FQNNGV. In nucleotides, the CDR3 is TGTGCCAGCAGCGCCGGGGGCTCTGGGGCCAACGTCCTGACTTTC. This codes for CASSAGGSGANVLTF.

The table lists this clonotype with many counts. The chain joins TRBV10-2 to TRBJ1-5; D unresolved. The CDR3 sequence is 14 residues long. Trimming removed 4 bases at V and 4 bases at J, with 11 bases between. In germline, CDR1 is WSHSY, CDR2 SAAADI. The CDR3 bases are TGCGCCAGCAGTGCGGGAGGTGAGAATCAGCCCCAGCATTTT. Residues: CASSAGGENQPQHF.

This clonotype counts as medium-sized. V is TRBV5-1 and J is TRBJ2-5, with TRBD1 matching over 8 bases. Trimming at V came to 3 bases and at J to 5 bases, leaving 21 bases not matched to a gene. Germline V gives CDR1 SGHRS, CDR2 YFSETQ. This CDR3 has 19 residues. For the CDR3, the DNA is TGCGCCAGCAGCTCAGGGACAGGATTCGAAAGGGGGTCTCTGGAGACCCAGTACTTC. This codes for CASSSGTGFERGSLETQYF.

A note on this clonotype: A far larger clone is one base from this, pointing to a likely read error. The V gene is TRBV6-8, the J gene TRBJ1-2, with D unresolved. CDR1 and CDR2 (germline): MNHGY, SAAAGT. The CDR3 loop spans 14 amino acids. The CDR3, as DNA: TGTACCAGCAGTTACTCGAACGTAAACTATGGCTACACCTTC. As protein: CTSSYSNVNYGYTF.

This clonotype showed up many times. The V call is TRBV11-2, the J call TRBJ1-5; D remains unclear. The CDR3 spans 13 residues. Deletions cut 5 bases from V and 4 bases from J, with 9 bases between. Germline V lookup: CDR1 SGHAT, CDR2 FQNNGV. This CDR3 reads CASSPGLNQPQHF. The CDR3 DNA is TGTGCCAGCAGCCCCGGATTAAATCAGCCCCAGCATTTT.

Note on this clonotype: The junction departs from the called germline gene at one end, perhaps through a read error. The rearrangement joins TRBV6-4 to TRBJ2-3; 8 bases match TRBD2. Germline CDR1 MRHNA, CDR2 SNTAGT. The length of the CDR3 is 17 residues. This chain's CDR3 is CASSDSRPAGVSDKQYF. CDR3 DNA: TGTGCCAGCAGTGACTCAAGACCAGCGGGGGTTTCCGATAAGCAGTATTTT.

The chain joins TRBV20-1 to TRBJ2-7; 7 bases agree with TRBD2. CDR1 is DFQATT and CDR2 is SNEGSKA in the germline V gene (reference sequence). The CDR3 runs to 13 residues. V shed 8 bases and J 7 bases; nucleotides not matched to a gene: 14. For the CDR3, the DNA is TGCAGTTCCCAGGTGGGAGGGCCGCAGGAGCAGTACTTC. This translates into CSSQVGGPQEQYF.

This clonotype was seen many times. The rearrangement links TRBV18 to TRBJ2-7; 7 positions match TRBD1. CDR1 KGHSH and CDR2 LQKENI come from the germline V gene. The CDR3 loop spans 15 amino acids. Unmatched junction bases numbered 12, after V lost 3 bases and J lost 7 bases. The CDR3 loop is CASSPASTGQTEQYF. CDR3 in DNA: TGTGCCAGCTCACCCGCCTCGACAGGGCAAACTGAGCAGTACTTC.

About this clonotype itself: A far larger clone is a single base away, which makes a read error likely. The chain joins TRBV28 to TRBJ2-3; TRBD1 agrees at 7 bases. Germline trimming cut 4 bases from V and 4 bases from J; bases unmatched to any gene: 11. This CDR3 contains 16 residues. CDR1 and CDR2 (germline): MDHEN, SYDVKM. This CDR3 reads CASSYAGTVKADTQYF. CDR3 DNA sequence: TGTGCCAGCAGTTACGCCGGGACAGTGAAGGCAGATACGCAGTATTTT.

This clonotype is judged medium-sized. The rearrangement uses TRBV20-1 and TRBJ1-3; the match to TRBD1 covers 7 bases. Germline loops: CDR1 DFQATT, CDR2 SNEGSKA (reference sequence). The CDR3 length is 14 residues. The trim removed 3 bases at V and 6 bases at J, leaving 8 bases unmatched. The CDR3 loop reads CSASLGGQKNTIYF. The CDR3 region has the DNA TGCAGTGCTAGTTTGGGGGGACAGAAAAACACCATATATTTT.

This clonotype was counted ten times or more. The chain carries TRBV7-9 and TRBJ2-5, with 11 bases aligning to TRBD1. This CDR3 has 16 residues. CDR1 and CDR2 (germline): SEHNR, FQNEAQ (reference sequence). J was trimmed by 5 bases and V by 1 base; bases with no gene match: 6. CDR3 sequence (DNA): TGTGCCAGCAGCTTAGAGGGACAGGGGGTTGGCGAGACCCAGTACTTC. Translation: CASSLEGQGVGETQYF.